Listed below are T cell receptor beta chains from one sample, sequenced in a study of cytomegalovirus exposure and HLA in healthy donors. Sequencing used immunoSEQ multiplex PCR; TCRdb keeps in-frame clones, though not all of them. The table shows 130,000 or so clones, with around 79% occurring only once. The sample consisted of PBMCs. Every receptor here comes from a woman under 30 in good health and CMV-seronegative. The CDR3 runs from the conserved cysteine through the conserved F or W. Each record gives: V gene, clone size, CDR3 protein. The size field is filled for only some rows; it gives once, few, many or a size class.

TRBV5-6 . CASSETVFKGLVVGNEQFF
TRBV30 once CAWSTGSNQPQHF
TRBV7-2 . CASSLARDRVSGNEQFF
TRBV18 . CASSPLGTGGGSDSGNTIYF
TRBV6-5 few CATSSSSYNEQFF
TRBV7-2 . CASSSASGGTDTQYF
TRBV7-9 . CASSFTTGGNTIYF
TRBV6-5 . CASSRTSGRENTQYF
TRBV30 . CAWSVPGNQPQHF
TRBV2 . CASSDPDSEETQYF
TRBV25-1 few CASSESTAIIRETQYF
TRBV27 . CASSFVRGTQYF
TRBV14 . CASSQRASGKETQYF
TRBV7-6 . CASSFDLAGAHNEQFF
TRBV28 . CASLPAREAQPQHF
TRBV7-6 . CASSPVGAGDTQYF
TRBV19 . CASSIRQGVFNQPQHF
TRBV30 . CAWSRRGGESSYNEQFF
TRBV20-1 . CSAMAELEFF
TRBV4-3 . CASSQNYGTRDQPQHF
TRBV7-9 . CASSSSRDRGREQYF
TRBV4-2 . CASSQTRSTDTQYF
TRBV9 . CASSAETATYGYTF
TRBV19 . CASSKGLAGGGEQFF
TRBV19 . CASSTRTSHSPLHF
TRBV2 . CASREALNTEAFF
TRBV9 . CASSSGGFNAKRVSEAFF
TRBV5-1 . CASSLEEAYGYTF
TRBV18 . CASSLQRDRGAYGYTF
TRBV27 . CASSLQQGLGEQYF
TRBV5-6 . CASSLGQGRYEQYF
TRBV27 . CASGRAGAPYEQYF
TRBV2 . CASGGGETINEQFF
TRBV6-4 . CASSRDRGDTQYF
TRBV5-1 few CASSPGQGGQPQHF
TRBV5-1 . CASSLESSYGYTF
TRBV5-5 . CASSFDRYYNEQFF
TRBV9 . CASSVEGGTSGGGSTDTQYF
TRBV19 . CASSADRGKGYTF
TRBV4-1 . CASSQSSDMWNEQFF
TRBV19 . CASRRVNTEAFF